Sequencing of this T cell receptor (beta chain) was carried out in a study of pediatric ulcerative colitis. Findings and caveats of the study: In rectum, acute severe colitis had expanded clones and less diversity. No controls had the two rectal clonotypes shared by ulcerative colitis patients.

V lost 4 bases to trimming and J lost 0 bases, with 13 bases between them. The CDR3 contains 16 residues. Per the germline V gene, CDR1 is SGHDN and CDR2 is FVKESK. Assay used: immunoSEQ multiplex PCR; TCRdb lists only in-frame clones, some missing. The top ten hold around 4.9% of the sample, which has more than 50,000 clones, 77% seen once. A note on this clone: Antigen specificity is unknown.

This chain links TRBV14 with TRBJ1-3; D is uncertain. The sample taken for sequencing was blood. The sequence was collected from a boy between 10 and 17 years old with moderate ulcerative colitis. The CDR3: CASSLYPRSSGNTIYF. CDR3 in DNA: TGTGCCAGCAGCCTTTACCCCAGAAGCTCTGGAAACACCATATATTTT.